These 18 T cell receptor beta chains came from one sample sequenced in a study of blood T cells in healthy people across ages. A second PCR of 7 to 11 cycles used a sample-barcoded 5' primer and a J-beta primer mix. TCRdb re-called the 5' RACE reads through MiXCR, storing one row per CDR3 protein. This sample has some 1.5 million distinct CDR3 sequences; 35% to 45% occur once, and the top ten carry less than 5%. The sequenced material came from blood. The receptors were sampled from a woman aged 18-30 years in good health.

The CDR3 sequence: CASSQSRAKNIRYF. The CDR3 nucleotides are TGTGCCAGCAGCCAGAGTAGGGCGAAAAACATTCGGTACTTC. The chain carries TRBV7-2 and TRBJ2-7, with D unresolved. The CDR3 spans 14 residues. Germline lookup yields CDR1 SGHTA and CDR2 FQGNSA. Trimming removed 5 bases at V and 12 bases at J, with 23 bases between.

This sequence joins TRBV7-9 and TRBJ2-7; D perhaps matches TRBD2 (5 bases). Trimming removed 6 bases from V and 0 bases from J, with 15 bases in between. Germline CDR1 and CDR2: SEHNR and FQNEAQ (reference sequence). The CDR3 loop spans 15 amino acids. CDR3 sequence reads: CASSIILAASYEQYF. The CDR3, as DNA: TGTGCCAGCAGTATTATCCTAGCAGCCTCCTACGAGCAGTACTTC. Complete variable domain (other parts from reference TRBV7-9 and TRBJ2-7): DTGVSQNPRHKITKRGQNVTFRCDPISEHNRLYWYRQTLGQGPEFLTYFQNEAQLEKSRLLSDRFSAERPKGSFSTLEIQRTEQGDSAMYLCASSIILAASYEQYFGPGTRLTVT.

The V gene is TRBV6-1, the J gene TRBJ2-2; 7 bases align to TRBD1. Germline loops: CDR1 MNHNS, CDR2 SASEGT. This CDR3 has 14 residues. Trimming removed 5 bases from V and 6 bases from J; junction bases left unmatched: 6. CDR3 nucleotides: TGTGCCAGCAGTCTAGGACAGGTCTCCGGGGAGCTGTTTTTT. Translated, it gives CASSLGQVSGELFF.

V is TRBV5-1 and J is TRBJ2-1; no clear D gene. The germline V gene has CDR1 SGHRS and CDR2 YFSETQ. This CDR3 has 14 residues. Trimming removed 1 base from V and 7 bases from J, with 12 bases in between. The CDR3 region has the DNA TGCGCCAGCAGCTTGCAAAGTAGTTCGAATGAGCAGTTCTTC. Amino acids: CASSLQSSSNEQFF. Supplemented by reference TRBV5-1 and TRBJ2-1, the full variable domain reads KAGVTQTPRYLIKTRGQQVTLSCSPISGHRSVSWYQQTPGQGLQFLFEYFSETQRNKGNFPGRFSGRQFSNSRSEMNVSTLELGDSALYLCASSLQSSSNEQFFGPGTRLTVL.

This clonotype has more than one count but fewer than ten. In DNA form, the CDR3 reads TGTGCCAGCAGCTCCCAATTTGGGCAGTTCTTC. It translates to CASSSQFGQFF. The chain recombines TRBV3-1 with TRBJ2-1; D uncertain. Germline CDR1 is LGHDT and CDR2 is YNNKEL (reference sequence). There are 11 residues in the CDR3. With 5 bases removed from V and 12 bases from J, the gap between germline ends came to 11 bases.

Only a few counts were recorded for this clonotype. DNA of the CDR3: TGTGCCAGCATGACCCGGACAGGGCTGAAGGGAATTGAGCAGTTCTTC. Its translation: CASMTRTGLKGIEQFF. The J gene is TRBJ2-1, the V gene TRBV27; 8 nucleotides line up with TRBD1. Per the germline V gene, CDR1 is MNHEY and CDR2 is SMNVEV (reference sequence). The CDR3 has 16 amino acids. The ends lost 7 bases at V and 9 bases at J; junction bases unmatched: 17.

The rearrangement links TRBV21-1 to TRBJ2-1; TRBD2 is the table's D call and was not checked against the DNA. TRBV21-1 has pseudogene status. The CDR3 runs 21 residues. The CDR3 reads CASSKEETGRREGLYDNEQFF. CDR3 nucleotides: TGTGCCAGCAGCAAAGAGGAGACAGGGCGACGGGAGGGCCTCTACGACAATGAGCAGTTCTTC.

This clonotype showed up just a few times. The chain is built from TRBV12-3 or TRBV12-4 and TRBJ2-2; TRBD1 matches 10 bases. This CDR3 is 15 amino acids long. After removal of 4 bases from V and 3 bases from J, the junction contained 2 bases not matched to a gene. In DNA form, the CDR3 reads TGTGCCAGCAGTTACGGACAGGGGGACACCGGGGAGCTGTTTTTT. This translates into CASSYGQGDTGELFF.

Notes on this clonotype: An end of the junction differs from the germline gene, which may be a read error. The chain is built from TRBV7-9 and TRBJ2-2, with TRBD2 as a possible D gene (6 bases). This CDR3 comprises 13 residues. Germline V gene lookup returns CDR1 SEHNR and CDR2 FQNEAQ (reference sequence). The CDR3 DNA reads TGTGCCTGCAGCCTTGCGGGGACCGGGAAGCTGTTTTTT. This codes for CACSLAGTGKLFF.

The chain combines TRBV12-3 or TRBV12-4 with TRBJ1-2; TRBD1 is a possible D gene (5 bases). V gave up 7 bases and J gave up 4 bases, with 16 bases separating them. The length of the CDR3 is 14 residues. The DNA for the CDR3 is TGTGCCAGCACCCGCGGAGGGGCCTCCTATGGCTACACCTTC. Translating gives CASTRGGASYGYTF.

This chain links TRBV6-6 with TRBJ2-7, with 7 bases lining up with TRBD2. Germline lookup yields CDR1 MNHNY and CDR2 SVGAGI (reference sequence). V shed 4 bases, J shed 2 bases, and the junction held 8 bases outside the gene matches. The CDR3 has 15 residues. This chain's CDR3 is CASSSSGAGAYEQYF. The CDR3 nucleotides are TGTGCCAGCAGTTCTTCCGGCGCGGGGGCCTACGAGCAGTACTTC.

In this sample, this clonotype turned up a few times. V and J are TRBV7-2 and TRBJ2-3; D remains ambiguous. CDR3 size: 13 residues. V lost 5 bases and J lost 8, with 14 bases in between. Germline lookup yields CDR1 SGHTA and CDR2 FQGNSA. The DNA for the CDR3 is TGTGCCAGCAGCCAAACGTCCGAAGGTACGCAGTATTTT. As protein: CASSQTSEGTQYF.

The chain joins TRBV9 to TRBJ2-2; 9 nucleotides align to TRBD1. The germline V gene encodes CDR1 SGDLS and CDR2 YYNGEE. With 6 bases clipped from V and 0 bases from J, the junction kept 3 bases outside the gene matches. The CDR3 contains 15 residues. CDR3 amino acids: CASMTGGTNTGELFF. CDR3 coding DNA: TGTGCCAGCATGACAGGGGGAACGAACACCGGGGAGCTGTTTTTT.

This clonotype has a count of ten or more. The chain is built from TRBV6-2 or TRBV6-3 and TRBJ2-7; TRBD1 is a possible D gene (5 bases). V lost 5 bases, J lost 4 bases, and 9 bases lay in between. CDR1 and CDR2 (germline): MNHEY, SVGEGT. There are 12 residues in the CDR3. The CDR3 DNA reads as TGTGCCAGCAGTGTTGACAGTTACGAGCAGTACTTC. Translated, it gives CASSVDSYEQYF.

There are a few counts of this clonotype. The chain couples TRBV5-1 to TRBJ2-3; 9 bases agree with TRBD2. With V trimmed by 5 bases and J by 4 bases, 14 bases remained unmatched. Germline V gene data show CDR1 as SGHRS and CDR2 as YFSETQ. The CDR3 totals 17 residues. CDR3 residues: CASSQRPSGVGSDTQYF. Here the CDR3 DNA reads TGCGCCAGCAGTCAAAGGCCTAGCGGGGTGGGGTCAGATACGCAGTATTTT.

There are a few counts of this clonotype. The gene calls are TRBV6-6 and TRBJ1-2; D not certain. V gave up 7 bases and J gave up 2 bases, with 17 bases separating them. Germline V CDR1 and CDR2: MNHNY, SVGAGI (reference sequence). The CDR3 runs 15 residues. The CDR3 region is CASTDPGRPNYGYTF. CDR3 DNA: TGTGCCAGCACTGACCCAGGACGGCCCAACTATGGCTACACCTTC.

The V call is TRBV7-9, the J call TRBJ2-1; no clear D gene. Trimming stripped 2 bases from V and 2 bases from J, with 16 bases between. Per germline, CDR1 SEHNR and CDR2 FQNEAQ (reference sequence). This CDR3 contains 17 residues. CDR3: CASSLRAAPGPYNEQFF. CDR3 DNA sequence: TGTGCCAGCAGCTTAAGGGCTGCCCCCGGCCCCTACAATGAGCAGTTCTTC.

The chain uses TRBV13 and TRBJ1-4; D gene unclear. Trimming removed 0 bases at V and 8 bases at J, with 7 bases between. Per the germline V gene, CDR1 is PRHDT and CDR2 is FYEKMQ (reference sequence). The CDR3 spans 13 residues. CDR3 in amino acids: CASSLGLMEKLFF. Here the CDR3 DNA reads TGTGCCAGCAGCTTAGGCCTTATGGAAAAACTGTTTTTT.